Listed below are T cell receptor beta chains from one sample, sequenced in a study of beta chain features in type 1 diabetes. The protocol was immunoSEQ multiplex PCR, while the TCRdb copy is restricted to in-frame clones and leaves out a portion. Of about 450,000 clones in the sample, roughly 11% were seen once. Sequencing input: naive CD4+ T cells from blood. The receptor set was obtained from a young woman in good health. The CDR3 runs from the conserved cysteine through the conserved F or W. The D gene is left open where the match is weak. Only some rows state a clone size, as once, few, many or a class for expanded clones.

-	13	TRBV18	-	TRBJ2-3	CASSDLAWDTQYF	TGTGCCAGCTCGGATCTCGCGTGGGATACGCAGTATTTT
few	13	TRBV4-1	-	TRBJ2-1	CASSPDRRNEQFF	TGCGCCAGCAGCCCGGACAGACGCAATGAGCAGTTCTTC
few	15	TRBV25-1	-	TRBJ1-2	CASRDSNDRAYGYTF	TGTGCCAGCAGGGACTCAAATGACCGCGCGTATGGCTACACCTTC
-	14	TRBV28	-	TRBJ2-2	CASSWARNTGELFF	TGTGCCAGCAGCTGGGCGAGGAACACCGGGGAGCTGTTTTTT
-	15	TRBV5-1	-	TRBJ2-3	CASSFGGPTTDTQYF	TGCGCCAGCAGCTTTGGGGGGCCGACCACAGATACGCAGTATTTT
-	15	TRBV4-1	-	TRBJ1-4	CASRLIGIQNEKLFF	TGCGCCAGCAGACTCATCGGGATCCAAAATGAAAAACTGTTTTTT
-	14	TRBV2	TRBD1	TRBJ2-7	CASMAGQGFDEQYF	TGTGCCAGCATGGCGGGACAGGGTTTCGACGAGCAGTACTTC
few	16	TRBV18	-	TRBJ1-4	CASSPFGVATNEKLFF	TGTGCCAGCTCCCCGTTTGGAGTGGCAACTAATGAAAAACTGTTTTTT
few	14	TRBV5-1	-	TRBJ2-6	CASSPGTGANVLTF	TGCGCCAGCAGTCCCGGGACAGGGGCCAACGTCCTGACTTTC
few	13	TRBV6-5	-	TRBJ2-7	CASSLTGPYEQYF	TGTGCCAGCAGTCTGACAGGACCCTACGAGCAGTACTTC
few	11	TRBV2	-	TRBJ2-7	CASSESAGQYF	TGTGCCAGCAGTGAGTCGGCGGGGCAGTACTTC
few	16	TRBV14	-	TRBJ2-5	CASSQARAGIGETQYF	TGTGCCAGCAGCCAAGCTCGTGCAGGGATAGGAGAGACCCAGTACTTC
few	14	TRBV18	-	TRBJ2-4	CASSPPTVKNIQYF	TGTGCCAGCTCACCACCCACAGTCAAAAACATTCAGTACTTC
-	14	TRBV5-4	-	TRBJ2-2	CASNRGFNTGELFF	TGTGCCAGCAATCGAGGCTTCAACACCGGGGAGCTGTTTTTT
few	12	TRBV5-1	-	TRBJ1-2	CASSFDSYGYTF	TGCGCCAGCAGCTTCGACAGTTACGGCTACACCTTC
few	15	TRBV13	TRBD1	TRBJ2-1	CASSSRRQGVREQFF	TGTGCCAGCAGTAGCCGAAGACAGGGCGTCCGGGAGCAGTTCTTC
-	15	TRBV15	-	TRBJ1-5	CATSPQVYSNQPQHF	TGTGCCACCAGTCCCCAGGTCTATAGCAATCAGCCCCAGCATTTT
few	10	TRBV29-1	-	TRBJ1-2	CSVAPGGYTF	TGCAGCGTCGCGCCTGGGGGCTACACCTTC
-	15	TRBV9	TRBD2	TRBJ2-2	CASSVGLAGAGELFF	TGTGCCAGCAGCGTAGGTCTAGCGGGAGCGGGGGAGCTGTTTTTT
-	11	TRBV20-1	-	TRBJ2-7	CSARYLTGQYF	TGCAGTGCTAGGTACTTGACGGGCCAGTACTTC
few	14	TRBV28	TRBD2	TRBJ2-7	CASSLSGSSYEQYF	TGTGCCAGCAGCCTGAGCGGGAGCTCCTACGAGCAGTACTTC
few	14	TRBV7-2	-	TRBJ2-4	CASRRPGDTNIQYF	TGTGCCAGCAGACGACCGGGAGACACAAACATTCAGTACTTC
-	14	TRBV7-2	-	TRBJ1-4	CASSLGRSGEKLFF	TGTGCCAGCAGCTTAGGGCGGAGCGGAGAAAAACTGTTTTTT
-	15	TRBV28	-	TRBJ1-2	CASTPAWEGLNGYTF	TGTGCCAGCACTCCCGCGTGGGAGGGTCTAAATGGCTACACCTTC
few	11	TRBV10-3	-	TRBJ2-3	CASSQTDTQYF	TGTGCCAGCAGTCAGACAGATACGCAGTATTTT
few	15	TRBV7-6	TRBD1	TRBJ1-6	CASSVKDRRDSPLHF	TGTGCCAGCAGCGTAAAGGACAGGCGGGATTCACCCCTCCACTTT
few	16	TRBV2	TRBD2	TRBJ2-5	CASIRGLAGGRETQYF	TGTGCCAGTATTCGAGGACTAGCGGGAGGGCGGGAGACCCAGTACTTC
few	12	TRBV7-2	-	TRBJ2-7	CASSWTVYEQYF	TGTGCCAGCAGTTGGACAGTATACGAGCAGTACTTC
-	16	TRBV11-3	TRBD2	TRBJ2-5	CASSPGTSGSRNTQYF	TGTGCCAGCAGCCCCGGGACTAGCGGGAGTAGGAATACCCAGTACTTC
few	15	TRBV7-2	TRBD1	TRBJ2-1	CASSPRRTGYNEQFF	TGTGCCAGCAGCCCACGCAGGACAGGATACAATGAGCAGTTCTTC
-	14	TRBV7-2	TRBD2	TRBJ2-3	CASRASGSSDTQYF	TGTGCCAGCAGAGCTAGCGGGAGTTCAGATACGCAGTATTTT
-	15	TRBV7-9	-	TRBJ2-3	CASSLMGGITDTQYF	TGTGCCAGCAGCTTGATGGGCGGGATCACAGATACGCAGTATTTT
few	13	TRBV7-8	-	TRBJ1-2	CASSPGNLYGYTF	TGTGCCAGCAGTCCCGGGAATCTCTATGGCTACACCTTC
-	14	TRBV7-9	TRBD2	TRBJ2-3	CASSLGLAGDTQYF	TGTGCCAGCAGCTTAGGGCTAGCGGGAGATACGCAGTATTTT
-	15	TRBV30	-	TRBJ1-2	CAWSTWLGKVYGYTF	TGTGCCTGGAGTACGTGGCTAGGGAAGGTCTATGGCTACACCTTC
-	13	TRBV10-3	TRBD1	TRBJ2-7	CAISTTGAGEQYF	TGTGCCATCAGTACGACAGGGGCGGGGGAGCAGTACTTC
few	14	TRBV18	-	TRBJ2-5	CASSPPGVEETQYF	TGTGCCAGCTCACCTCCAGGGGTCGAAGAGACCCAGTACTTC
few	16	TRBV28	TRBD2	TRBJ2-3	CASSQTSGGAADTQYF	TGTGCCAGCAGCCAGACTAGCGGGGGGGCCGCAGATACGCAGTATTTT
few	13	TRBV5-1	-	TRBJ2-3	CASSLALADTQYF	TGCGCCAGCAGCTTGGCTCTGGCAGATACGCAGTATTTT
-	12	TRBV29-1	-	TRBJ2-2	CSVNTGTGELFF	TGCAGCGTTAACACGGGCACCGGGGAGCTGTTTTTT
-	15	TRBV18	-	TRBJ2-6	CASSPGGPGANVLTF	TGTGCCAGCTCACCAGGCGGGCCCGGGGCCAACGTCCTGACTTTC
few	15	TRBV7-8	-	TRBJ1-4	CASSPVRQANEKLFF	TGTGCCAGCAGCCCAGTGCGGCAGGCGAATGAAAAACTGTTTTTT
few	15	TRBV4-2	TRBD2	TRBJ2-1	CASSHRTRGRDEQFF	TGTGCCAGCAGCCATAGGACTAGAGGGCGGGATGAGCAGTTCTTC
-	12	TRBV7-3	-	TRBJ2-3	CASSLEGDTQYF	TGTGCCAGCAGCTTGGAAGGAGATACGCAGTATTTT
few	15	TRBV4-2	TRBD1	TRBJ1-2	CASSRRDRGGYGYTF	TGTGCCAGCAGCCGCCGGGACAGGGGTGGCTATGGCTACACCTTC
few	14	TRBV30	-	TRBJ1-4	CAWSAGRKNEKLFF	TGTGCCTGGAGTGCAGGCAGAAAGAATGAAAAACTGTTTTTT
few	14	TRBV7-9	-	TRBJ1-4	CASSRVSANEKLFF	TGTGCCAGCAGCCGGGTATCGGCTAATGAAAAACTGTTTTTT
-	15	TRBV5-6	-	TRBJ2-1	CASSLIPRGRDEQFF	TGTGCCAGCAGCTTGATTCCCAGGGGCAGGGATGAGCAGTTCTTC